The 3 T cell receptor beta chains reported below all come from one sample, sequenced in a study of T-cell memory formation after mild COVID-19. One entry per CDR3 protein, called by TCRdb with MiXCR from the 5' RACE reads. The sample consists of 400,000 to 500,000 distinct CDR3 sequences, roughly 26% of them appearing once. Specimen: PBMCs or a T cell subset sorted from them (not recorded which). All receptors derive from an adult woman who had mild COVID-19 (a few samples of this study predate the infection). Cell type and time point are not known.

This clonotype was detected a few times. The V gene is TRBV7-6, the J gene TRBJ2-7, with 7 positions matching TRBD1. The CDR3 contains 14 residues. The V gene end was trimmed by 5 bases and the J gene end by 5 bases; junction bases not matched to a gene: 9. Per the germline V gene, CDR1 is SGHVS and CDR2 is FNYEAQ. The CDR3 DNA reads as TGTGCCAGCAGCACGACAGGGTGGTGGGACGAGCAGTACTTC. Translating it yields CASSTTGWWDEQYF. Based on the CDR3 plus reference TRBV7-6 and TRBJ2-7, the full variable domain is GAGVSQSPRYKVTKRGQDVALRCDPISGHVSLYWYRQALGQGPEFLTYFNYEAQQDKSGLPNDRFSAERPEGSISTLTIQRTEQRDSAMYRCASSTTGWWDEQYFGPGTRLTVT.

This clonotype has ten or more counts. This chain joins TRBV18 and TRBJ2-1, with D possibly matching TRBD2 (5 bases). Germline V CDR1 and CDR2: KGHSH, LQKENI. V shed 0 bases and J shed 0 bases, with 6 bases lying between them. The CDR3 sequence is 15 residues long. CDR3 sequence (DNA): TGTGCCAGCTCACCACCGGGGAGCTCCTACAATGAGCAGTTCTTC. This sequence encodes CASSPPGSSYNEQFF. Full variable domain (remainder filled in from reference TRBV18 and TRBJ2-1): NAGVMQNPRHLVRRRGQEARLRCSPMKGHSHVYWYRQLPEEGLKFMVYLQKENIIDESGMPKERFSAEFPKEGPSILRIQQVVRGDSAAYFCASSPPGSSYNEQFFGPGTRLTVL.

The chain couples TRBV9 to TRBJ2-7, with a possible D match to TRBD2 (5 bases). This CDR3 region has 14 residues. Germline V CDR1 and CDR2: SGDLS, YYNGEE. The germline V and J ends were trimmed by 3 bases and 5 bases, with 15 bases remaining between them. CDR3 nucleotides: TGTGCCAGCAGCGCTTCCGGGATAGCGAACGAGCAGTACTTC. Translation gives CASSASGIANEQYF.